The entry that follows covers one T cell receptor (beta chain) sequence. What it recognizes is unknown. The source of the sample is a study of OX40 agonist ivuxolimab in advanced cancers. Study-wide context: Every 2 weeks, patients received ivuxolimab intravenously, dosed at 0.01 to 10 mg/kg. Partial responses were achieved by three patients, of whom one had hepatocellular carcinoma and two had cutaneous melanoma.

CDR3 length: 15 amino acids. In germline, CDR1 is MNHEY, CDR2 SMNVEV (reference sequence). Trimming took 5 bases from V and 7 from J; bases not matched to a gene: 12. Clones were read by immunoSEQ multiplex PCR, and TCRdb kept only the in-frame ones, dropping some. The sample contains approximately 82,000 clones, about four fifths of which appear only once. Findings of the study overall: Partial responders dosed at 0.1-3.0 mg/kg displayed clonal expansion ranking among the lowest.

The genes are TRBV27 and TRBJ2-5; 8 positions agree with TRBD2. The source is an adult with an advanced solid tumor such as melanoma, head and neck, liver or kidney cancer. The sample here was CD4+ or CD8+ T cells sorted from blood, taken in a trial of the OX40 agonist ivuxolimab. CDR3 in amino acids: CASSPGVAGWGTQYF. DNA for the CDR3: TGTGCCAGCAGTCCCGGGGTAGCGGGATGGGGGACCCAGTACTTC.